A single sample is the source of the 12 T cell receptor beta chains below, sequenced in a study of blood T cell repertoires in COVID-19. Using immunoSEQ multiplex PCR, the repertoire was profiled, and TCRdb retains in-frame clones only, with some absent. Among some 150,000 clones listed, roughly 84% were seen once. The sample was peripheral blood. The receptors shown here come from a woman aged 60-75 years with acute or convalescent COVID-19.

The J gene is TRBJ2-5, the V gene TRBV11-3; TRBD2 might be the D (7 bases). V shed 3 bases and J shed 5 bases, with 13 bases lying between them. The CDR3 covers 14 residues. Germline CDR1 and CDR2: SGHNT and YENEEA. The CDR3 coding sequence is TGTGCCAGCAGCTTCGGGGGGCGCCTGGAGACCCAGTACTTC. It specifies CASSFGGRLETQYF.

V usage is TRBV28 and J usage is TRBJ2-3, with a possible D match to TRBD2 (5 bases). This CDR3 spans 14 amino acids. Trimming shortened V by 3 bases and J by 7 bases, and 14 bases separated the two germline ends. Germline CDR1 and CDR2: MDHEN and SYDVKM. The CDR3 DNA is TGTGCCAGCAGTTTTCAGCGGTCCAGGAATACGCAGTATTTT. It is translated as CASSFQRSRNTQYF. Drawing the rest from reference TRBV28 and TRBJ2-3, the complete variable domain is DVKVTQSSRYLVKRTGEKVFLECVQDMDHENMFWYRQDPGLGLRLIYFSYDVKMKEKGDIPEGYSVSREKKERFSLILESASTNQTSMYLCASSFQRSRNTQYFGPGTRLTVL.

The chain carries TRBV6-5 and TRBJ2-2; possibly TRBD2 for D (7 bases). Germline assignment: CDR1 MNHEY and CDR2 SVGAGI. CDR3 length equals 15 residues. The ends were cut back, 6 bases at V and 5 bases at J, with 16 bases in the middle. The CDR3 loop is CASSLGGGGTGELFF. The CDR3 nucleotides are TGTGCCAGCAGCCTCGGGGGAGGGGGGACCGGGGAGCTGTTTTTT.

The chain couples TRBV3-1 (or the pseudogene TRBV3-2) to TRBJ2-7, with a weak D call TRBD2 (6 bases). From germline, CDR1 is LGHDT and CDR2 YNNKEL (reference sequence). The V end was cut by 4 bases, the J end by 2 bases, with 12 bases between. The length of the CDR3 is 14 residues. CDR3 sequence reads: CASSPGLAPYEQYF. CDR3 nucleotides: TGTGCCAGCAGCCCGGGACTGGCTCCCTACGAGCAGTACTTC.

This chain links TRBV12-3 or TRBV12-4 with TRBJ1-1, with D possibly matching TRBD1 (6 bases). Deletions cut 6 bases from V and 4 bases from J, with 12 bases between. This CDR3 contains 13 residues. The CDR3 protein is CASRSGVSTEAFF. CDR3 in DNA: TGTGCCAGCAGGTCAGGGGTTTCCACTGAAGCTTTCTTT.

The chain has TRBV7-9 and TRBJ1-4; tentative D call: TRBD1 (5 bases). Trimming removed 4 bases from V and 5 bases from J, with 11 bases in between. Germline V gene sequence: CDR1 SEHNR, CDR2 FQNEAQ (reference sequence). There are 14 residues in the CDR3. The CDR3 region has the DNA TGTGCCAGCAGCTCCCGACAGATAAATGAAAAACTGTTTTTT. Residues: CASSSRQINEKLFF.

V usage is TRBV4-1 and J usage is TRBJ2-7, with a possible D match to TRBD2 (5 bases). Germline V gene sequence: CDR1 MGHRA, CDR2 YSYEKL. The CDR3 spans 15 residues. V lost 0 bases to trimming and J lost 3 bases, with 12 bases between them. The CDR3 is CASSQDVGEGYEQYF. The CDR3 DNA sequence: TGCGCCAGCAGCCAAGATGTGGGCGAGGGCTACGAGCAGTACTTC.

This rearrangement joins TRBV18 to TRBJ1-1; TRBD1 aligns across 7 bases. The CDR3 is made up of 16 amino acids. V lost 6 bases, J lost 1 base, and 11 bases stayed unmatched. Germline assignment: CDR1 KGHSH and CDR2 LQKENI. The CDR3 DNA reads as TGTGCCAGCTCTTCCTCCGGGACAGTGGAGAACACTGAAGCTTTCTTT. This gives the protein CASSSSGTVENTEAFF. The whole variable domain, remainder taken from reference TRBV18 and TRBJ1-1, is NAGVMQNPRHLVRRRGQEARLRCSPMKGHSHVYWYRQLPEEGLKFMVYLQKENIIDESGMPKERFSAEFPKEGPSILRIQQVVRGDSAAYFCASSSSGTVENTEAFFGQGTRLTVV.

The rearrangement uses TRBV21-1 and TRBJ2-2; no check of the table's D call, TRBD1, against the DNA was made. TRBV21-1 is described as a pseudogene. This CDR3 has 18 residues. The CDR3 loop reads CASTIGDRGREDTGELFF. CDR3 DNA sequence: TGTGCCAGCACCATCGGGGACAGGGGGCGTGAAGACACCGGGGAGCTGTTTTTT.

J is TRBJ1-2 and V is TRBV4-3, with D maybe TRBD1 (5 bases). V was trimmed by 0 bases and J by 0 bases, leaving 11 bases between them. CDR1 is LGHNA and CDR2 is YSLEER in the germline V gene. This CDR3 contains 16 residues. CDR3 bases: TGCGCCAGCAGCCAAGAACGGGCAGGGCCTAACTATGGCTACACCTTC. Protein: CASSQERAGPNYGYTF.

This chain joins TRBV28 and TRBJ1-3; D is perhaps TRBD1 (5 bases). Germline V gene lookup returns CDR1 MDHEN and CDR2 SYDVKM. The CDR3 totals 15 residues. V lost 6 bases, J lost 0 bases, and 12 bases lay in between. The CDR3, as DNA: TGTGCCAGCAGCTCCGCGGGGGGCTCTGGAAACACCATATATTTT. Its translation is CASSSAGGSGNTIYF. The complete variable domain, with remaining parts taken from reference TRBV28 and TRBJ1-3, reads DVKVTQSSRYLVKRTGEKVFLECVQDMDHENMFWYRQDPGLGLRLIYFSYDVKMKEKGDIPEGYSVSREKKERFSLILESASTNQTSMYLCASSSAGGSGNTIYFGEGSWLTVV.

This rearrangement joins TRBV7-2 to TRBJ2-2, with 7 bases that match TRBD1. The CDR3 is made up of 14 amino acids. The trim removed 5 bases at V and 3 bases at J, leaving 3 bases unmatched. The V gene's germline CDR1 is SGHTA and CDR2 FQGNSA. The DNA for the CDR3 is TGTGCCAGCAGCCGGGACAGAGACACCGGGGAGCTGTTTTTT. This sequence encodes CASSRDRDTGELFF.